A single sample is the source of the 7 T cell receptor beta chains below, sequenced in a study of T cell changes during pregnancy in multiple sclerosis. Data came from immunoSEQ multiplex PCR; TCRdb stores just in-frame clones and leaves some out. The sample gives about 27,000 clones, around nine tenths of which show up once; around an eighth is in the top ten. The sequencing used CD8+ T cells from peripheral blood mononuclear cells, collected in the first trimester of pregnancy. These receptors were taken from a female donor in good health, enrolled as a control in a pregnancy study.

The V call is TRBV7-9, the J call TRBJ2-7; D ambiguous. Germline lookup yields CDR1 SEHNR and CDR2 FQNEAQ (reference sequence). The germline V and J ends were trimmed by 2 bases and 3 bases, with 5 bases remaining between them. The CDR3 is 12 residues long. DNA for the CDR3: TGTGCCAGCAGCTTAAGAGGCTACGAGCAGTACTTC. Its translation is CASSLRGYEQYF.

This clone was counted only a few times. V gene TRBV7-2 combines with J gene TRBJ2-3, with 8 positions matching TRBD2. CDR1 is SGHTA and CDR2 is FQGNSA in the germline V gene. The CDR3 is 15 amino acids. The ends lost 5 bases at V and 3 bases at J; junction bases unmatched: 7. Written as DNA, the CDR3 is TGTGCCAGCAGCGTCACTAGCGGACCAACAGATACGCAGTATTTT. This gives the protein CASSVTSGPTDTQYF. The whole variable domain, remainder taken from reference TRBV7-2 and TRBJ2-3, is GAGVSQSPSNKVTEKGKDVELRCDPISGHTALYWYRQSLGQGLEFLIYFQGNSAPDKSGLPSDRFSAERTGGSVSTLTIQRTQQEDSAVYLCASSVTSGPTDTQYFGPGTRLTVL.

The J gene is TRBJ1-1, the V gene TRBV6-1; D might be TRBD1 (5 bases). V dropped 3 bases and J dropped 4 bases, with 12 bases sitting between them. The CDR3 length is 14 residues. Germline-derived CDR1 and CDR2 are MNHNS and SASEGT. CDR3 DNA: TGTGCCAGCAGTGATCAGGGCCTCGGCACTGAAGCTTTCTTT. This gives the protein CASSDQGLGTEAFF.

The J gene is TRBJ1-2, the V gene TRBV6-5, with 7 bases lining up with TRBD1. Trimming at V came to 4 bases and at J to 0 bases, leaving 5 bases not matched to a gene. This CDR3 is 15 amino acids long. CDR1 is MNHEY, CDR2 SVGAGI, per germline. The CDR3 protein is CASSWTGLSNYGYTF. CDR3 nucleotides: TGTGCCAGCAGTTGGACAGGTTTATCTAACTATGGCTACACCTTC.

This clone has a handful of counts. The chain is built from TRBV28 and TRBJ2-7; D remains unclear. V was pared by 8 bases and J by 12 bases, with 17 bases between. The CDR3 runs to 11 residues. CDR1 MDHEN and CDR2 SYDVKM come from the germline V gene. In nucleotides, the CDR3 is TGTGCCAGCCGTCGAAGCGCGTCTCTGTACTTC. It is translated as CASRRSASLYF.

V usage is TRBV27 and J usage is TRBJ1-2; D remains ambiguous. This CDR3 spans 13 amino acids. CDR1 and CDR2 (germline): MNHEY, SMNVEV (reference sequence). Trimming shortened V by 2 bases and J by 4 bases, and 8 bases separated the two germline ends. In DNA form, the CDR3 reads TGTGCCAGCAGTTTAGAGGCAGCCTATGGCTACACCTTC. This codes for CASSLEAAYGYTF.

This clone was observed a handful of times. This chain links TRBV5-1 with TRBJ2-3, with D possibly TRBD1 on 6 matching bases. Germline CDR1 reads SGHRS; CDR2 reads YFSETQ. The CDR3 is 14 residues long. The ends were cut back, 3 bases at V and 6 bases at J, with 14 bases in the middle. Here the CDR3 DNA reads TGCGCCAGCAGCTCAGGACAGTTGGGTGATACGCAGTATTTT. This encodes CASSSGQLGDTQYF.